A single sample is the source of the 19 T cell receptor beta chains below, sequenced in a study of blood T cell repertoires in COVID-19. Profiling relied on immunoSEQ multiplex PCR, and the TCRdb table lists in-frame clones only, not all of them. Here the sample spans 210,000 or so clones, 75% to 85% being singletons. The sequenced sample consisted of PBMCs or T cells enriched from blood (not recorded which). The receptor set was obtained from a man aged 25 to 40 with acute COVID-19.

The V call is TRBV5-1, the J call TRBJ1-6; D call uncertain. This CDR3 has 14 amino acids. V shed 0 bases and J shed 8 bases, with 9 bases lying between them. CDR1 is SGHRS, CDR2 YFSETQ, per germline. The CDR3 sequence is CASSLAFLDSPLHF. The DNA of the CDR3 is TGCGCCAGCAGCTTGGCTTTTCTTGATTCACCCCTCCACTTT.

V usage is TRBV11-2 and J usage is TRBJ1-2, with 7 nucleotides matching TRBD1. V was pared by 3 bases and J by 8 bases, with 3 bases of the junction left unmatched. Germline CDR1 reads SGHAT; CDR2 reads FQNNGV. This CDR3 region has 12 residues. DNA for the CDR3: TGTGCCAGCAGCTTCCGGGACAGAGGCTACACCTTC. Amino acids: CASSFRDRGYTF.

The chain employs TRBV19 and TRBJ2-5; weak D call: TRBD1 (5 bases). This CDR3 is built from 13 residues. Trimming left V 4 bases short and J 2 bases short, with 8 bases between. In germline, CDR1 is LNHDA, CDR2 SQIVND (reference sequence). As DNA, the CDR3 is TGTGCCAGTAGTAACCAGGGTCAAGAGACCCAGTACTTC. It specifies CASSNQGQETQYF.

This clone was recorded only once. V and J are TRBV2 and TRBJ1-5; D is undetermined. The CDR3 contains 15 residues. V lost 3 bases, J lost 3 bases, and 12 bases lay in between. Germline V CDR1 and CDR2: SNHLY, FYNNEI. The CDR3 here is CASSEMQYSNQPQHF. CDR3 sequence (DNA): TGTGCCAGCAGTGAGATGCAGTATTCCAATCAGCCCCAGCATTTT.

This chain uses TRBV4-1 with TRBJ1-1; the match to TRBD1 covers 7 bases. The V gene's germline CDR1 is MGHRA and CDR2 YSYEKL. Unmatched junction bases numbered 9, after V lost 1 base and J lost 1 base. CDR3 length: 17 amino acids. CDR3 region: CASSQGRQGRRNTEAFF. CDR3 in DNA: TGCGCCAGCAGCCAAGGCCGACAGGGTAGGCGGAACACTGAAGCTTTCTTT.

This chain connects TRBV6-2 or TRBV6-3 to TRBJ2-7; 7 bases align to TRBD1. This CDR3 has 13 amino acids. In germline, CDR1 is MNHEY, CDR2 SVGEGT. V shed 2 bases, J shed 3 bases, and the junction held 1 base outside the gene matches. CDR3 coding DNA: TGTGCCAGCAGTTACGCAGGGGGCTACGAGCAGTACTTC. It is translated as CASSYAGGYEQYF.

The chain has TRBV11-3 and TRBJ2-1, with no clear D. V shed 2 bases and J shed 4 bases, with 9 bases lying between them. Germline V gene lookup returns CDR1 SGHNT and CDR2 YENEEA. This CDR3 contains 14 residues. CDR3 residues: CASSLSNSYNEQFF. The CDR3 DNA reads TGTGCCAGCAGCTTAAGCAACAGTTACAATGAGCAGTTCTTC.

The rearrangement links TRBV19 to TRBJ1-1; 12 nucleotides align to TRBD1. Germline V CDR1 and CDR2: LNHDA, SQIVND (reference sequence). The CDR3 covers 17 residues. After removal of 3 bases from V and 8 bases from J, the junction contained 13 bases not matched to a gene. CDR3 protein: CASSIFGTGGLAPEAFF. The CDR3 bases are TGTGCCAGTAGTATTTTTGGGACAGGGGGCCTGGCGCCCGAAGCTTTCTTT.

Remarks on this clone: Other DNA sequences in the same sample also yield this CDR3. The rearrangement uses TRBV6-1 and TRBJ2-5; 8 bases line up with TRBD2. V gave up 2 bases and J gave up 2 bases; unmatched junction bases: 7. CDR1 MNHNS and CDR2 SASEGT come from the germline V gene. The CDR3 extends over 16 amino acids. CDR3 DNA: TGTGCCAGCAGTGAACTGGCGGGGGGACCACAAGAGACCCAGTACTTC. It encodes CASSELAGGPQETQYF.

This clone was seen a few times. This chain uses TRBV27 with TRBJ2-3; D is unclear. Per the germline V gene, CDR1 is MNHEY and CDR2 is SMNVEV (reference sequence). The length of the CDR3 is 16 residues. Between the trimmed V and J ends, which lost 6 bases and 0 bases, there was a span of 16 bases. CDR3 coding DNA: TGTGCCAGCAGAAGTTTAACTCCTCCTAGCACAGATACGCAGTATTTT. As protein: CASRSLTPPSTDTQYF.

The chain is built from TRBV5-1 and TRBJ1-1, with D perhaps TRBD1 (6 bases). The V gene's germline CDR1 is SGHRS and CDR2 YFSETQ. V dropped 7 bases and J dropped 0 bases, with 22 bases sitting between them. The CDR3 is 17 amino acids. The CDR3 protein is CASGGGGLGRMNTEAFF. The CDR3 nucleotides are TGCGCCAGCGGAGGTGGGGGCTTAGGTCGCATGAACACTGAAGCTTTCTTT.

The rearrangement uses TRBV6-5 and TRBJ2-2; D gene ambiguous. The germline CDR1 and CDR2 sequences are MNHEY and SVGAGI. Trimming stripped 8 bases from V and 0 bases from J, with 7 bases between. The CDR3 has 13 residues. Here the CDR3 reads CASRGPNTGELFF. CDR3 nucleotide sequence: TGTGCCAGCCGAGGTCCGAACACCGGGGAGCTGTTTTTT.

V is TRBV6-5 and J is TRBJ1-6, with a tentative D call TRBD1 (5 bases). The CDR3 is 15 residues long. Trimming cost V 2 bases and J 6 bases, with 11 bases left between them. Looked up from germline, CDR1 is MNHEY and CDR2 is SVGAGI. The chain's CDR3 is CASSYVRDGNSPLHF. The CDR3 DNA reads as TGTGCCAGCAGTTACGTGCGGGACGGTAATTCACCCCTCCACTTT.

This chain links TRBV5-1 with TRBJ2-2, with 14 bases that match TRBD2. The CDR3 runs to 17 residues. Germline loops: CDR1 SGHRS, CDR2 YFSETQ. V lost 6 bases to trimming and J lost 4 bases; unmatched junction nucleotides: 8. CDR3 residues: CASTWTSGGTPTGELFF. CDR3 bases: TGCGCCAGCACCTGGACTAGCGGGGGGACCCCCACCGGGGAGCTGTTTTTT.

The V call is TRBV5-6, the J call TRBJ1-1; D possibly corresponds to TRBD1 (6 bases). Germline V gene sequence: CDR1 SGHDT, CDR2 YYEEEE. The CDR3 sequence is 16 residues long. V was clipped by 4 bases and J by 6 bases, with 22 bases between them. The CDR3, as DNA: TGTGCCAGCAGCCTAAGAGAACAGGGAAGGATGGCTGAAGCTTTCTTT. As protein: CASSLREQGRMAEAFF.

V and J are TRBV28 and TRBJ1-2, with D hard to call. The V end lost 8 bases, the J end lost 6 bases, and 10 bases lay between the germline ends. In germline, CDR1 is MDHEN, CDR2 SYDVKM. The length of the CDR3 is 11 residues. DNA for the CDR3: TGTGCCAGCTTCAAGGAGGATGGCTACACCTTC. Amino acids: CASFKEDGYTF.

This clone was detected only a few times. This sequence joins TRBV27 and TRBJ2-1, with 8 bases aligning to TRBD2. CDR1 MNHEY and CDR2 SMNVEV come from the germline V gene (reference sequence). This CDR3 contains 14 residues. The junction had 5 bases not matched to a gene; V was cut back by 4 bases and J by 6 bases. CDR3 sequence: CASSWTSLSNEQFF. For the CDR3, the DNA is TGTGCCAGCAGTTGGACTAGCTTGAGCAATGAGCAGTTCTTC.

The gene calls are TRBV7-2 and TRBJ2-5, with 8 nucleotides matching TRBD2. The germline CDR1 and CDR2 sequences are SGHTA and FQGNSA. This CDR3 contains 14 residues. With 5 bases clipped from V and 4 bases from J, the junction kept 6 bases outside the gene matches. The CDR3 DNA reads as TGTGCCAGCAGCCCGACTAGCGCGCGAGAGACCCAGTACTTC. Protein sequence: CASSPTSARETQYF. Drawing the rest from reference TRBV7-2 and TRBJ2-5, the complete variable domain is GAGVSQSPSNKVTEKGKDVELRCDPISGHTALYWYRQSLGQGLEFLIYFQGNSAPDKSGLPSDRFSAERTGGSVSTLTIQRTQQEDSAVYLCASSPTSARETQYFGPGTRLLVL.

This clone was seen once. The chain has TRBV2 and TRBJ2-5; D remains ambiguous. Germline lookup yields CDR1 SNHLY and CDR2 FYNNEI. The germline V and J ends were trimmed by 5 bases and 1 base, with 2 bases remaining between them. The CDR3 spans 11 residues. This chain's CDR3 is CASSLQETQYF. In DNA, the CDR3 is TGTGCCAGCAGTCTCCAAGAGACCCAGTACTTC. The full variable domain, completed using reference TRBV2 and TRBJ2-5, is EPEVTQTPSHQVTQMGQEVILRCVPISNHLYFYWYRQILGQKVEFLVSFYNNEISEKSEIFDDQFSVERPDGSNFTLKIRSTKLEDSAMYFCASSLQETQYFGPGTRLLVL.